This passage covers 24 T cell receptor beta chains from one sample sequenced in a study of early T cells in non-severe SARS-CoV-2 infection. Using its own MiXCR run on the 5' RACE reads, TCRdb lists one record per CDR3 protein. The repertoire holds 45,000 to 75,000 distinct CDR3 sequences, with roughly 12% as singletons. Sequences were obtained from whole blood. These receptor sequences come from an adult who was a healthcare worker with PCR-confirmed SARS-CoV-2 infection or an uninfected control (not recorded which).

This clonotype has at least ten counts. The chain combines TRBV6-4 with TRBJ1-6; 8 bases agree with TRBD1. The CDR3 spans 15 residues. The germline V gene encodes CDR1 MRHNA and CDR2 SNTAGT. The V segment lost 0 bases and the J segment 6 bases; nucleotides outside the gene matches: 1. The chain's CDR3 is CASSDSTGGNSPLHF. The CDR3 region has the DNA TGTGCCAGCAGTGACTCCACAGGGGGTAATTCACCCCTCCACTTT.

The chain recombines TRBV6-2 or TRBV6-3 with TRBJ2-1, with TRBD2 matching 11 bases. Germline trimming cut 5 bases from V and 5 bases from J; bases unmatched to any gene: 5. Germline V CDR1 and CDR2: MNHEY, SVGEGT. The length of the CDR3 is 15 residues. The CDR3 is CASSRRLAGNNEQFF. DNA of the CDR3: TGTGCCAGCAGTCGAAGACTAGCGGGAAACAATGAGCAGTTCTTC.

This clonotype was found a few times. This sequence joins TRBV5-1 and TRBJ1-1; 7 bases match TRBD1. The CDR3 is 14 residues long. Germline assignment: CDR1 SGHRS and CDR2 YFSETQ. Germline trimming cut 3 bases from V and 3 bases from J; bases unmatched to any gene: 5. Here the CDR3 reads CASSSTGTYTEAFF. The DNA of the CDR3 is TGCGCCAGCAGCTCGACAGGGACCTACACTGAAGCTTTCTTT.

This clonotype was seen a few times. The chain employs TRBV28 and TRBJ2-7; no definite D call. Germline lookup yields CDR1 MDHEN and CDR2 SYDVKM. This CDR3 has 11 residues. V lost 6 bases and J 11 bases, leaving 14 bases between the germline ends. In nucleotides, the CDR3 is TGTGCCAGCAGCATAGGCGGTTGGGAGTACTTC. This encodes CASSIGGWEYF.

The chain links TRBV7-2 to TRBJ2-7; D gene ambiguous. Germline CDR1 SGHTA, CDR2 FQGNSA. The CDR3 length is 14 residues. Trimming removed 2 bases at V and 7 bases at J, with 15 bases between. CDR3 sequence: CASSLFALSDEQYF. In nucleotides, the CDR3 is TGTGCCAGCAGCTTATTCGCGTTGAGCGATGAGCAGTACTTC.

The chain recombines TRBV6-6 with TRBJ1-1; D call uncertain. This CDR3 region has 14 residues. Per germline, CDR1 MNHNY and CDR2 SVGAGI (reference sequence). Trimming stripped 6 bases from V and 0 bases from J, with 11 bases between. CDR3 DNA: TGTGCCAGCAGACAGCACAGCCTGAACACTGAAGCTTTCTTT. Its translation: CASRQHSLNTEAFF.

This chain links TRBV28 with TRBJ2-7; D possibly matches TRBD1 or TRBD2 (5 bases each). There are 17 residues in the CDR3. Germline V gene sequence: CDR1 MDHEN, CDR2 SYDVKM. V shed 3 bases and J shed 3 bases, with 21 bases lying between them. The CDR3 DNA reads TGTGCCAGCAGTTTCCTCCCGGACGGGGCGAAAGGCTACGAGCAGTACTTC. This codes for CASSFLPDGAKGYEQYF.

J is TRBJ2-7 and V is TRBV3-1; 9 bases agree with TRBD1. Germline values: CDR1 LGHDT, CDR2 YNNKEL (reference sequence). The CDR3 has 14 amino acids. The V and J ends lost 5 bases and 4 bases, in that order; junction bases with no gene match: 6. The CDR3 DNA reads as TGTGCCAGCAGCTCGCCAGGGACAGGGTACGAGCAGTACTTC. Protein sequence: CASSSPGTGYEQYF.

In its sample, this clonotype was seen a few times. The chain recombines TRBV6-6 with TRBJ2-7; D gene ambiguous. This CDR3 comprises 15 residues. V lost 6 bases, J lost 2 bases, and 17 bases lay in between. Germline CDR1 MNHNY, CDR2 SVGAGI (reference sequence). The CDR3 here is CASSSIRVGPYEQYF. The CDR3 nucleotides are TGTGCCAGCAGCTCCATTAGGGTAGGCCCCTACGAGCAGTACTTC.

This clonotype was seen ten or more times. The V gene is TRBV6-2 or TRBV6-3, the J gene TRBJ1-1; D gene uncertain. From germline, CDR1 is MNHEY and CDR2 SVGEGT. Trimming shortened V by 4 bases and J by 4 bases, and 10 bases separated the two germline ends. The CDR3 extends over 13 amino acids. This CDR3 is CASSLKGSTEAFF. The CDR3 DNA is TGTGCCAGCAGTTTAAAGGGAAGCACTGAAGCTTTCTTT.

Only a few counts were recorded for this clonotype. This chain joins TRBV7-2 and TRBJ1-2; D gene ambiguous. Trimming shortened V by 5 bases and J by 3 bases, and 13 bases separated the two germline ends. Germline-derived CDR1 and CDR2 are SGHTA and FQGNSA. CDR3 length: 14 residues. CDR3 bases: TGTGCCAGCAGCCTAAACCCGTCATACTATGGCTACACCTTC. Translating gives CASSLNPSYYGYTF.

This clonotype was observed a few times. The chain combines TRBV5-5 with TRBJ2-7; D is tentatively TRBD1 or TRBD2 (5 bases each). Germline assignment: CDR1 SGHKS and CDR2 YYEKEE (reference sequence). This CDR3 region has 15 residues. Trimming took off 0 bases at V and 0 bases at J, with 10 bases between the two ends. The CDR3: CASSLDGGNSYEQYF. The CDR3, as DNA: TGTGCCAGCAGCTTGGATGGGGGAAACTCCTACGAGCAGTACTTC. Looking up the rest from reference TRBV5-5 and TRBJ2-7 gives the full variable domain: DAGVTQSPTHLIKTRGQQVTLRCSPISGHKSVSWYQQVLGQGPQFIFQYYEKEERGRGNFPDRFSARQFPNYSSELNVNALLLGDSALYLCASSLDGGNSYEQYFGPGTRLTVT.

This rearrangement joins TRBV29-1 to TRBJ1-2; 10 bases align to TRBD1. The CDR3 runs to 12 residues. With V trimmed by 4 bases and J by 7 bases, 3 bases remained unmatched. CDR1 and CDR2 from the germline V gene are SQVTM and ANQGSEA. The CDR3 sequence is CSVARQGAGYTF. As DNA, the CDR3 is TGCAGCGTTGCTCGACAGGGGGCTGGCTACACCTTC.

This chain connects TRBV7-9 to TRBJ1-4, with D uncertain. CDR1 and CDR2 from the germline V gene are SEHNR and FQNEAQ (reference sequence). The CDR3 is 14 amino acids. The ends were cut back, 3 bases at V and 3 bases at J, with 8 bases in the middle. The CDR3 DNA sequence: TGTGCCAGCAGCTTGAACGGAGCTAATGAAAAACTGTTTTTT. Its protein product is CASSLNGANEKLFF.

This clonotype was found many times. V is TRBV11-2 and J is TRBJ1-6; a weak D match, TRBD1 (5 bases). Deletions cut 0 bases from V and 10 bases from J, with 16 bases between. The CDR3 consists of 16 residues. The germline V gene has CDR1 SGHAT and CDR2 FQNNGV. The CDR3 sequence: CASSLDNERDRSPLHF. CDR3 bases: TGTGCCAGCAGCTTAGATAACGAGCGGGACCGCTCACCCCTCCACTTT.

This clonotype was seen at least ten times. V and J are TRBV20-1 and TRBJ2-5, with a tentative D call TRBD1 (6 bases). The CDR3 covers 13 residues. From germline, CDR1 is DFQATT and CDR2 SNEGSKA (reference sequence). With 1 base removed from V and 2 bases from J, the gap between germline ends came to 8 bases. The CDR3 here is CSARGTVQETQYF. The CDR3 DNA follows: TGCAGTGCTAGAGGGACAGTACAAGAGACCCAGTACTTC.

This clonotype has only a few counts. This chain links TRBV5-1 with TRBJ2-2; D remains unclear. CDR1 and CDR2 from the germline V gene are SGHRS and YFSETQ. Trimming took 7 bases from V and 0 from J, leaving 7 bases between them. The CDR3 covers 13 residues. CDR3 loop: CASRWANTGELFF. CDR3 in DNA: TGCGCCAGCCGTTGGGCGAACACCGGGGAGCTGTTTTTT. Together with reference TRBV5-1 and TRBJ2-2, the CDR3 gives the full variable domain: KAGVTQTPRYLIKTRGQQVTLSCSPISGHRSVSWYQQTPGQGLQFLFEYFSETQRNKGNFPGRFSGRQFSNSRSEMNVSTLELGDSALYLCASRWANTGELFFGEGSRLTVL.

This clonotype was counted a few times. The chain has TRBV5-4 and TRBJ2-7, with 10 bases aligning to TRBD1. Germline assignment: CDR1 SGHNT and CDR2 YYREEE (reference sequence). J was trimmed by 9 bases and V by 6 bases; bases with no gene match: 18. There are 16 residues in the CDR3. The CDR3 DNA is TGTGCCAGCACCTCCACCCGGGACAGGGGCTCTACGGGGCAGTACTTC. Amino acid sequence: CASTSTRDRGSTGQYF.

This clonotype was counted many times. The chain recombines TRBV7-9 with TRBJ2-3; D is undetermined. CDR3 length equals 14 residues. Germline values: CDR1 SEHNR, CDR2 FQNEAQ (reference sequence). V was shortened by 0 bases and J by 5 bases, with 9 bases between the two germline ends. The CDR3, as DNA: TGTGCCAGCAGCTTAGCGTTAGCTGTAGATACGCAGTATTTT. Protein product: CASSLALAVDTQYF.

This clonotype was seen just once. V is TRBV29-1 and J is TRBJ1-1; D is uncertain. The germline V and J ends were trimmed by 7 bases and 4 bases, with 10 bases remaining between them. CDR1 is SQVTM and CDR2 is ANQGSEA in the germline V gene. This CDR3 is 11 amino acids long. Here the CDR3 reads CSATSGTEAFF. The CDR3 DNA sequence: TGCAGCGCCACTTCCGGCACTGAAGCTTTCTTT.

This clonotype has at least ten counts. The chain carries TRBV7-2 and TRBJ1-1; D is ambiguous. This CDR3 spans 14 amino acids. V lost 5 bases and J 6 bases, leaving 16 bases between the germline ends. Germline CDR1 reads SGHTA; CDR2 reads FQGNSA. This CDR3 is CASSLWEGEAEAFF. The CDR3 region has the DNA TGTGCCAGCAGCCTCTGGGAGGGTGAGGCTGAAGCTTTCTTT.

This clonotype was detected only a few times. V usage is TRBV27 and J usage is TRBJ2-1; the D is unclear. This CDR3 contains 14 residues. The germline gives CDR1 MNHEY, CDR2 SMNVEV (reference sequence). The germline V and J ends were trimmed by 5 bases and 3 bases, with 11 bases remaining between them. DNA for the CDR3: TGTGCCAGCAGTCTCTACGCGCACTACAATGAGCAGTTCTTC. Its translation is CASSLYAHYNEQFF.

V and J are TRBV12-3 or TRBV12-4 and TRBJ1-5; no reliable D call. The CDR3 loop spans 12 amino acids. Trimming pared 6 bases from V and 3 bases from J, leaving 6 bases between. The CDR3 protein is CASRTFNQPQHF. CDR3 nucleotides: TGTGCCAGCAGAACCTTCAATCAGCCCCAGCATTTT.

This clonotype showed up just a few times. The V call is TRBV30, the J call TRBJ2-2; the match to TRBD1 covers 8 bases. Germline-derived CDR1 and CDR2 are GTSNPN and SVGIG (reference sequence). V dropped 1 base and J dropped 7; count of bases not matched to a gene: 5. This CDR3 has 14 amino acids. CDR3 in DNA: TGTGCCTGGAGTGCCTGGACAGGGAGCGGGGAGCTGTTTTTT. Amino acids: CAWSAWTGSGELFF.